This TCR beta chain was observed in a study of cytomegalovirus exposure and HLA in healthy donors. Details on this clone: Its antigen remains unidentified.

V lost 3 bases to trimming and J lost 8 bases, with 5 bases between them. CDR3 length: 10 amino acids. Germline V CDR1 and CDR2: GTSNPN, SVGIG (reference sequence). Whole-study findings and limits: Later analysis associated a missense DCLRE1C variant with TCR beta V- and J-gene trimming.

The PCR used 60 Vbeta and 13 Jbeta primers. The assay was immunoSEQ multiplex PCR, and TCRdb's table has in-frame clones only and misses some. The top ten hold less than 2.5% of the sample, which has about 280,000 clones, about 90% seen once. This chain uses TRBV30 with TRBJ2-1, with unresolved D. This TCR derives from a woman aged 18-35 years in good health and CMV-seronegative. The sequencing input was PBMCs. Written as DNA, the CDR3 is TGTGCCTGGAGAGTAGATGAGCAGTTCTTC. Translated: CAWRVDEQFF.